Sequencing of this TCR beta chain was carried out in a study of graft-versus-host responses after intestinal transplantation. This clone was seen once. Its antigen is unidentified. The method was immunoSEQ multiplex PCR; TCRdb's version includes in-frame clones alone and lacks a portion of them. The table has 70,000 to 95,000 clones, approximately 92% seen once. In germline, CDR1 is LNHDA, CDR2 SQIVND (reference sequence). The CDR3 has 17 residues. J lost 2 bases, V lost 5 bases, and 11 bases had no gene match. The origin of this receptor is a human donor who was the organ donor for an intestinal transplant. This rearrangement joins TRBV19 to TRBJ2-7; 11 bases align to TRBD2. The sequenced sample was unstimulated CD8+ T cells sorted from spleen or lymph node cells, obtained before transplant. CDR3 loop: CASSFGTSGRTTYEQYF. The CDR3 coding sequence is TGTGCCAGTAGTTTCGGGACTAGCGGACGAACGACCTACGAGCAGTACTTC.